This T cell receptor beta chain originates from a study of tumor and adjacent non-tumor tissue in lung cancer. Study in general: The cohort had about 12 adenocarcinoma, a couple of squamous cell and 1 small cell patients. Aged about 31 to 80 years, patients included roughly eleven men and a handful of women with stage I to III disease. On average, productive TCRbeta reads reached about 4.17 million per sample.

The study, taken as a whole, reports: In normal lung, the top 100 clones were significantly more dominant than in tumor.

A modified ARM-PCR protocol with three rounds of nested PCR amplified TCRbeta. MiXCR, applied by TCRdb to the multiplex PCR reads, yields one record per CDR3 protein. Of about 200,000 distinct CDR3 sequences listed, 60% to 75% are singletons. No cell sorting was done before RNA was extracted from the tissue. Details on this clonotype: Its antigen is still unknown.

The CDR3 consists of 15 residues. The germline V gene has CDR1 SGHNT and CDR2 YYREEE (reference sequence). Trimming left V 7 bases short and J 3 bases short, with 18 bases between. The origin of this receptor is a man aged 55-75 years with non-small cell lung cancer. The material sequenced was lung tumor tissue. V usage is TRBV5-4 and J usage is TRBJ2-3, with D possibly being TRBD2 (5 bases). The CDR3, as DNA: TGTGCCAGCGGCCCGGACTCGAGGAGTACAGATACGCAGTATTTT. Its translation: CASGPDSRSTDTQYF.